The 8 T cell receptor beta chains below were found in one sample sequenced in a study of human T cells and chemical hapten exposure. Specified time point: patch test 1, 2 weeks after DPC sensitization. Documented treatment: therapeutic diphenylcyclopropenone sensitization with weekly scalp DPC. TCRdb reprocessed the RACE reads with MiXCR, giving one entry per CDR3 protein. This table has approximately 400,000 distinct CDR3 sequences, nearly 5% appearing once. Sequenced material: whole blood, taken in connection with sensitization to the hapten diphenylcyclopropenone (DPC). All receptors come from a woman aged 45-65 years with alopecia areata. Some clones in this sample may be carry-over from other donors' samples.

This clonotype has just a few counts. The chain is built from TRBV20-1 and TRBJ2-2; 8 positions match TRBD1. CDR3 length equals 15 residues. Looked up from germline, CDR1 is DFQATT and CDR2 is SNEGSKA (reference sequence). The trim removed 3 bases at V and 6 bases at J, leaving 9 bases unmatched. The CDR3 coding sequence is TGCAGTGCTAGGAATGGACAGGGAGTTCCCGGGGAGCTGTTTTTT. It codes for CSARNGQGVPGELFF.

This clonotype was detected many times. J is TRBJ1-5 and V is TRBV6-5; D not certain. The CDR3 has 14 amino acids. V was shortened by 5 bases and J by 8 bases, with 16 bases between the two germline ends. Per germline, CDR1 MNHEY and CDR2 SVGAGI. This CDR3 reads CASSLLGFTEPQHF. The CDR3 nucleotides read TGTGCCAGCAGTCTCCTGGGCTTTACAGAGCCCCAGCATTTT.

The V and J genes are TRBV3-1 and TRBJ1-3; D unclear. The ends were cut back, 7 bases at V and 3 bases at J, with 16 bases in the middle. Germline CDR1 LGHDT, CDR2 YNNKEL (reference sequence). This CDR3 is 15 amino acids long. This chain's CDR3 is CASTLGDFLGNTIYF. The CDR3 bases are TGTGCCAGCACCCTTGGGGATTTTCTTGGAAACACCATATATTTT.

This clonotype was counted ten times or more. The chain has TRBV12-3 or TRBV12-4 and TRBJ2-3; 7 positions match TRBD1. The V gene end was trimmed by 4 bases and the J gene end by 2 bases; junction bases not matched to a gene: 3. The CDR3 length is 14 residues. Here the CDR3 DNA reads TGTGCCAGCAGTTCGGGGACAGACACAGATACGCAGTATTTT. It codes for CASSSGTDTDTQYF.

This clonotype occurred many times. The chain employs TRBV29-1 and TRBJ2-5; 8 nucleotides agree with TRBD2. Germline trimming cut 7 bases from V and 5 bases from J; bases unmatched to any gene: 3. CDR1 and CDR2 (germline): SQVTM, ANQGSEA. The CDR3 runs 11 residues. CDR3 residues: CSELAGETQYF. The CDR3 DNA sequence: TGCAGCGAGTTAGCGGGGGAGACCCAGTACTTC.

This chain joins TRBV24-1 and TRBJ2-1, with TRBD2 identical over 14 bases. Per germline, CDR1 KGHDR and CDR2 SFDVKD. CDR3 length: 15 residues. J lost 9 bases, V lost 2 bases, and 2 bases had no gene match. The CDR3 nucleotides are TGTGCCACCAGTGATTCCGGACTAGCGGGAGGTGAGCAGTTCTTC. Translating gives CATSDSGLAGGEQFF.

The rearrangement uses TRBV12-3 or TRBV12-4 and TRBJ2-3; D may match TRBD1 or TRBD2 (5 bases each). There are 20 residues in the CDR3. V was cut by 3 bases and J by 5 bases, with 30 bases left in between. The CDR3 loop reads CASSFLPGRMRGHTRDTQYF. DNA of the CDR3: TGTGCCAGCAGTTTTCTGCCGGGACGGATGAGAGGGCACACACGAGATACGCAGTATTTT.

This clonotype has more than one count but fewer than ten. The chain is built from TRBV12-3 or TRBV12-4 and TRBJ2-1, with TRBD2 as a possible D gene (5 bases). This CDR3 contains 16 residues. V lost 5 bases to trimming and J lost 2 bases, with 16 bases between them. The CDR3 bases are TGTGCCAGCAGTCAAAAGTGGACTGGTACCTACAATGAGCAGTTCTTC. This codes for CASSQKWTGTYNEQFF.